This TCR beta chain was found in a study of blood T cells in healthy people across ages. For the second PCR, which ran for 7 to 11 cycles, a sample-barcoded 5' primer and a J-beta primer mix were used. TCRdb reprocessed the 5' RACE reads via MiXCR and lists one record per CDR3 protein. The sample contains about 970,000 distinct CDR3 sequences, around 54% of which appear only once. This clonotype was observed a handful of times. Drawing of peripheral blood yielded 7.5 to 10 milliliters from each donor. The sequence came from a woman aged 55-75 years in good health. What was sequenced was blood.

The CDR3 reads CASSYTSNPDTQYF. The CDR3 bases are TGTGCCAGCAGCTACACTAGCAACCCAGATACGCAGTATTTT. The J gene is TRBJ2-3, the V gene TRBV9; possibly TRBD2 for D (6 bases). V was cut by 4 bases and J by 4 bases, with 13 bases left in between. The CDR3 is 14 residues long. The germline gives CDR1 SGDLS, CDR2 YYNGEE.